The clone carrying this TCR beta chain was seen many times. This CDR3 is built from 17 residues. The germline V gene encodes CDR1 SQVTM and CDR2 ANQGSEA. Trimming removed 4 bases at V and 2 bases at J, with 22 bases between. Each CDR3 protein gets one entry after TCRdb re-called the 5' RACE reads with MiXCR. Found here are approximately 50,000 distinct CDR3 sequences, approximately 26% of them singletons; the top ten hold around 2%. Cells sorted as Tregs were CD4+, CD25+ and CD127-/low. Sequencing was carried out using tumor-infiltrating Tregs sorted from the breast tumor. This receptor was obtained from a female donor with breast cancer. The chain is built from TRBV29-1 and TRBJ2-3; a possible D gene is TRBD1 (7 bases). In nucleotides, the CDR3 is TGCAGCGTTGTAAAGGAGCCAGGGGGGTCCCCCACAGATACGCAGTATTTT. Its translation is CSVVKEPGGSPTDTQYF.